These 7 T cell receptor beta chains came from one sample sequenced in a study of post-analysis software for immune sequencing data. Study conclusions and caveats: TRBV5-6, TRBV5-1 and TRBV20-1 were among four or five TRBV segments more frequent in patients than controls.

Antigens for these TCRs are unknown. TCR beta libraries were prepared from cDNA with unique molecular identifiers. TCRdb independently ran MiXCR on the PCR reads; one entry per CDR3 protein. Of approximately 260,000 distinct CDR3 sequences detected, 35% to 40% appear once; the ten largest clones hold approximately 4.6%. Sequenced input: blood. All receptors derive from a girl between 10 and 17 years old with multiple sclerosis.

As for this clonotype: This clone may be a read error of a much larger clone one base away. V usage is TRBV6-1 and J usage is TRBJ1-5; possible D gene TRBD1, 5 bases. CDR1 is MNHNS, CDR2 SASEGT, per germline. The CDR3 extends over 12 amino acids. The CDR3 DNA follows: TGTGCCAGCGGTGACAGCAGTCAGCCCCAGCATTTT. As protein: CASGDSSQPQHF.

This sequence joins TRBV6-5 and TRBJ1-2; 7 bases fit TRBD1. The CDR3 is made up of 15 amino acids. From germline, CDR1 is MNHEY and CDR2 SVGAGI. V dropped 0 bases and J dropped 2; count of bases not matched to a gene: 3. For the CDR3, the DNA is TGTGCCAGCAGTTACTCGGCGGGACAGAACTATGGCTACACCTTC. Its translation is CASSYSAGQNYGYTF.

This clonotype appeared once. CDR3 in DNA: TGTGCCAGCAGTTTCAGGGCGGCGTCGGGGACCCAGTACTTC. Encoded protein: CASSFRAASGTQYF. V is TRBV28 and J is TRBJ2-7; D possibly corresponds to TRBD1 (5 bases). The J call is in doubt because the DNA end fits TRBJ2-5 better. CDR1 and CDR2 (germline): MDHEN, SYDVKM. The CDR3 is 14 amino acids.

This clonotype showed up just once. At one end the junction does not follow the germline gene, possibly because of a read error. The V gene is TRBV5-1, the J gene TRBJ1-1; D is perhaps TRBD1 (6 bases). Germline-derived CDR1 and CDR2 are SGHRS and YFSETQ. The CDR3 has 15 residues. The DNA of the CDR3 is TGCGCCGGCAGCGCCCGGGCGGGGGCGCCAATTGAAGCTTTCTTT. This codes for CAGSARAGAPIEAFF.

The V gene is TRBV9, the J gene TRBJ2-2, with TRBD2 as a possible D gene (5 bases). The CDR3 contains 16 residues. Deletions cut 4 bases from V and 5 bases from J, with 18 bases between. The germline V gene has CDR1 SGDLS and CDR2 YYNGEE. CDR3 sequence: CASSPGDWRSTGELFF. The CDR3 DNA follows: TGTGCCAGCAGCCCAGGTGACTGGAGGAGTACCGGGGAGCTGTTTTTT.

A word on this clonotype: Given a much more abundant clone one base away, this may be a read error. The chain is built from TRBV5-1 and TRBJ2-1; D not certain. TRBJ2-7 matches the DNA end more closely, so the J call is doubtful. From germline, CDR1 is SGHRS and CDR2 YFSETQ. The CDR3 sequence is 16 residues long. For the CDR3, the DNA is TGCGCCAGCAGCTTGAAGGGTCTTAGCTCCTACAATGAGCAGTACTTC. It translates to CASSLKGLSSYNEQYF.

This clonotype has a count of ten or more. The chain uses TRBV18 and TRBJ1-2, with D unclear. Trimming pared 3 bases from V and 4 bases from J, leaving 9 bases between. The CDR3 is 13 residues long. The germline V gene has CDR1 KGHSH and CDR2 LQKENI. The chain's CDR3 is CASSPSPFYGYTF. The CDR3 bases are TGTGCCAGCTCACCCTCACCTTTCTATGGCTACACCTTC.